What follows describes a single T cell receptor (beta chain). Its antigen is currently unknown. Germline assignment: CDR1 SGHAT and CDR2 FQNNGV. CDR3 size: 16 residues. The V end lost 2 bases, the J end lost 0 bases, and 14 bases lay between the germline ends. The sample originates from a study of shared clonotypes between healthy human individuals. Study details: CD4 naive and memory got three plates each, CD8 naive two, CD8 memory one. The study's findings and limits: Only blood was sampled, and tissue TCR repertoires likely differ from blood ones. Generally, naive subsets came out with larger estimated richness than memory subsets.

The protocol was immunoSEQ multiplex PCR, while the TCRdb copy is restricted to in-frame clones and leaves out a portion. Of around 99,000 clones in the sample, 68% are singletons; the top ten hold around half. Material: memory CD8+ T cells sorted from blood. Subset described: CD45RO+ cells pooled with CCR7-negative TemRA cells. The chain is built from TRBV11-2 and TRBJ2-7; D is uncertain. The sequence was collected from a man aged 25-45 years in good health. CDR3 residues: CASSLLPSLGSYEQYF. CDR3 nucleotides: TGTGCCAGCAGCTTATTGCCTAGTTTGGGCTCCTACGAGCAGTACTTC.